This T cell receptor beta chain was observed in a study of T cell changes during pregnancy in multiple sclerosis. The data were produced by immunoSEQ multiplex PCR, yet TCRdb's version contains in-frame clones alone and is incomplete. The sample holds roughly 14,000 clones, approximately 83% seen once. This CDR3 is 14 amino acids long. Germline-derived CDR1 and CDR2 are SGHNT and YYREEE (reference sequence). V was pared by 1 base and J by 6 bases, with 13 bases between. This rearrangement joins TRBV5-4 to TRBJ1-2; the D gene is possibly TRBD1 (6 bases). The sample here was CD8+ T cells from peripheral blood mononuclear cells, taken after pregnancy. This clonotype was obtained from a female donor in good health, enrolled as a control in a pregnancy study. The CDR3 nucleotides are TGTGCCAGCAGCTTGTCACAGGGAAAAGATGGCTACACCTTC. It translates to CASSLSQGKDGYTF.